Below are 7 T cell receptor beta chains sequenced from a single sample in a study of shared clonotypes between healthy human individuals. The repertoire was sequenced with immunoSEQ multiplex PCR; TCRdb's copy has only in-frame clones and lacks some. The sample contains roughly 590,000 clones, roughly 96% of which appear only once. CD45RO-negative cells were positively selected for CCR7, leaving out terminally differentiated effector memory CD45RA+ cells. Sequenced material: naive CD8+ T cells sorted from blood. The receptors were gathered from a woman aged 30 to 39 in good health.

J is TRBJ2-3 and V is TRBV7-6; TRBD2 aligns across 10 bases. With V trimmed by 5 bases and J by 1 base, 6 bases remained unmatched. The CDR3 is 16 residues long. CDR1 SGHVS and CDR2 FNYEAQ come from the germline V gene. In DNA, the CDR3 is TGTGCCAGCAGCCACCCTAGCGGGAGTGGCACAGATACGCAGTATTTT. Its translation: CASSHPSGSGTDTQYF.

The CDR3 loop reads CASRESGLPSNEQFF. The CDR3, as DNA: TGTGCCAGCAGAGAAAGCGGCCTTCCTAGTAATGAGCAGTTCTTC. The chain has TRBV28 and TRBJ2-1, with D perhaps TRBD2 (5 bases). The ends were cut back, 6 bases at V and 7 bases at J, with 19 bases in the middle. The CDR3 has 15 amino acids. Per germline, CDR1 MDHEN and CDR2 SYDVKM. Full variable domain (remainder filled in from reference TRBV28 and TRBJ2-1): DVKVTQSSRYLVKRTGEKVFLECVQDMDHENMFWYRQDPGLGLRLIYFSYDVKMKEKGDIPEGYSVSREKKERFSLILESASTNQTSMYLCASRESGLPSNEQFFGPGTRLTVL.

The V and J genes are TRBV19 and TRBJ1-1; D gene unclear. Looked up from germline, CDR1 is LNHDA and CDR2 is SQIVND (reference sequence). The length of the CDR3 is 13 residues. V was clipped by 7 bases and J by 4 bases, with 13 bases between them. This chain's CDR3 is CASMGSPITEAFF. CDR3 bases: TGTGCCAGTATGGGCAGCCCGATCACTGAAGCTTTCTTT.

This rearrangement joins TRBV2 to TRBJ2-3; 9 positions agree with TRBD2. CDR3 size: 16 residues. Germline trimming cut 3 bases from V and 5 bases from J; bases unmatched to any gene: 9. CDR1 SNHLY and CDR2 FYNNEI come from the germline V gene. CDR3 sequence (DNA): TGTGCCAGCAGTGAGTCAGCGGGAGGAGGTAGAGATACGCAGTATTTT. Translated, it gives CASSESAGGGRDTQYF. Together with reference TRBV2 and TRBJ2-3, the CDR3 gives the full variable domain: EPEVTQTPSHQVTQMGQEVILRCVPISNHLYFYWYRQILGQKVEFLVSFYNNEISEKSEIFDDQFSVERPDGSNFTLKIRSTKLEDSAMYFCASSESAGGGRDTQYFGPGTRLTVL.

J is TRBJ1-2 and V is TRBV11-2; tentative D call: TRBD1 (5 bases). Germline assignment: CDR1 SGHAT and CDR2 FQNNGV. The ends were cut back, 5 bases at V and 5 bases at J, with 12 bases in the middle. This CDR3 has 13 amino acids. The CDR3 here is CASSPGTLYGYTF. The CDR3 DNA reads as TGTGCCAGCAGCCCAGGGACTTTATATGGCTACACCTTC. The entire variable domain, with the rest obtained from reference TRBV11-2 and TRBJ1-2, is as follows: EAGVAQSPRYKIIEKRQSVAFWCNPISGHATLYWYQQILGQGPKLLIQFQNNGVVDDSQLPKDRFSAERLKGVDSTLKIQPAKLEDSAVYLCASSPGTLYGYTFGSGTRLTVV.

The J gene is TRBJ2-7, the V gene TRBV4-1; D gene ambiguous. Germline values: CDR1 MGHRA, CDR2 YSYEKL. Trimming left V 1 base short and J 5 bases short, with 15 bases between. The length of the CDR3 is 15 residues. CDR3 sequence reads: CASSQGTEGPDEQYF. The CDR3 DNA follows: TGCGCCAGCAGCCAAGGGACCGAAGGTCCGGACGAGCAGTACTTC.

J is TRBJ2-7 and V is TRBV19, with D maybe TRBD1 (6 bases). The CDR3 has 18 residues. CDR1 and CDR2 (germline): LNHDA, SQIVND (reference sequence). The V end lost 3 bases, the J end lost 0 bases, and 21 bases lay between the germline ends. CDR3 in amino acids: CASSILFADSPSSYEQYF. The CDR3 nucleotides are TGTGCCAGTAGTATCCTATTCGCGGACAGTCCGAGCTCCTACGAGCAGTACTTC.